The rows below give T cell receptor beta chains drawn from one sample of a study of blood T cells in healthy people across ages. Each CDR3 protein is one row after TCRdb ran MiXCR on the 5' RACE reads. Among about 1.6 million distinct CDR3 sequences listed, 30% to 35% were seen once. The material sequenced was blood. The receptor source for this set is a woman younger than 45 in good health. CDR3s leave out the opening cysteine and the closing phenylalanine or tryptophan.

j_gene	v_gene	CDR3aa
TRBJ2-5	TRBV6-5	ASSYSGTGDWQY
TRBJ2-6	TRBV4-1	ASSPRSGGGAGANVLT
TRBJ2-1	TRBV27	ASSPINLAGGPRNEQF
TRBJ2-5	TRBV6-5	ASSYGGESQETQY
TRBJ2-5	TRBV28	ASSESGTLYQETQY
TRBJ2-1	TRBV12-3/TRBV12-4	ASSYLLGSGEQF
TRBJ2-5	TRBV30	AWSPSKRETQY
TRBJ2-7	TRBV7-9	ASSFVGARSYEQY
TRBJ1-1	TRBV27	ASSLARRLTEAF
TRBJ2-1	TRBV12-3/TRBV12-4	ASSLGKGPYNEQF